A selection of T cell receptor beta chains follows, all from one sample in a study of blood T cell repertoires in COVID-19. Here immunoSEQ multiplex PCR was the method, and the copy in TCRdb shows in-frame clones only, minus some. The sample lists around 150,000 clones, over 90% occurring once. The sequencing input was peripheral blood. These receptors came from a woman between 55 and 75 years old with COVID-19, enrolled during active disease. Both conserved end residues are part of each CDR3. The order of the fields is V gene, D gene, J gene, clone size, CDR3 protein, CDR3 DNA. The D gene is left open where the match is weak. Clone size is not always given. Where it is, it says once, few, many or a class for expanded clones.

>TRBV18|TRBD1|TRBJ2-5|-
CASSPRTGLQETQYF
TGTGCCAGCTCCCCTAGGACAGGGCTCCAAGAGACCCAGTACTTC
>TRBV12-3/TRBV12-4|-|TRBJ2-2|-
CASSTIGELFF
TGTGCCAGCAGTACTATCGGGGAGCTGTTTTTT
>TRBV4-3|-|TRBJ2-3|-
CASSQGEGGVQYF
TGCGCCAGCAGCCAAGGGGAGGGGGGCGTTCAGTATTTT
>TRBV16|TRBD1|TRBJ1-5|-
CASSQGQEDQPQHF
TGTGCCAGCAGCCAGGGACAGGAGGATCAGCCCCAGCATTTT
>TRBV12-5|-|TRBJ1-4|-
CASGLVRRGPIEKLFF
TGTGCTAGTGGTTTGGTACGGAGGGGACCTATAGAAAAACTGTTTTTT
>TRBV3-1/TRBV3-2|-|TRBJ1-5|-
CASSQLSQPQHF
TGTGCCAGCAGCCAACTTAGTCAGCCCCAGCATTTT
>TRBV7-3|TRBD1|TRBJ2-7|-
CASSRDSLSYEQYF
TGTGCCAGCAGCCGGGACAGCCTCTCATACGAGCAGTACTTC
>TRBV13|TRBD1|TRBJ1-6|-
CASSSRTGSYNSPLHF
TGTGCCAGCAGCTCCCGGACAGGCTCCTATAATTCACCCCTCCACTTT
>TRBV6-1|TRBD1|TRBJ2-3|-
CASSEARGHTDTQYF
TGTGCCAGCAGTGAAGCTAGGGGGCATACAGATACGCAGTATTTT
>TRBV4-3|-|TRBJ1-4|once
CASSQVVGATNEKLFF
TGCGCCAGCAGCCAAGTTGTAGGAGCAACTAATGAAAAACTGTTTTTT
>TRBV18|-|TRBJ1-4|-
CASSPSTGLTNEKLFF
TGTGCCAGCTCACCATCAACAGGGCTAACTAATGAAAAACTGTTTTTT
>TRBV5-5|TRBD1|TRBJ1-6|-
CASSFTGDGSPLHF
TGTGCCAGCAGCTTCACAGGGGATGGTTCACCCCTCCACTTT
>TRBV9|TRBD1|TRBJ1-6|-
CASSATGTENSPLHF
TGTGCCAGCAGCGCTACCGGGACAGAAAATTCACCCCTCCACTTT
>TRBV19|TRBD2|TRBJ2-2|-
CASSIGPRRGKWVTGELFF
TGTGCCAGTAGTATAGGGCCTCGGCGGGGGAAATGGGTAACCGGGGAGCTGTTTTTT
>TRBV7-3|-|TRBJ2-1|few
CASSSTGGGTYNEQFF
TGTGCCAGCAGCTCGACAGGCGGAGGAACCTACAATGAGCAGTTCTTC
>TRBV11-1|-|TRBJ1-2|once
CASSETRTGDYGYTF
TGTGCCAGCAGCGAGACCCGGACGGGGGACTATGGCTACACCTTC
>TRBV5-4|-|TRBJ1-3|once
CASSPTGPHSGNTIYF
TGTGCCAGCAGCCCTACAGGACCCCACTCTGGAAACACCATATATTTT
>TRBV6-5|-|TRBJ1-4|-
CASRTRGREKLFF
TGTGCCAGTCGTACGAGAGGTCGGGAAAAACTGTTTTTT
>TRBV19|-|TRBJ1-5|-
CASTQGTGSNQPQHF
TGTGCCAGCACTCAGGGAACGGGTAGCAATCAGCCCCAGCATTTT
>TRBV19|TRBD1|TRBJ2-1|-
CASTHGTGPQEQFF
TGTGCCAGTACCCACGGGACAGGGCCTCAGGAGCAGTTCTTC
>TRBV7-9|TRBD1|TRBJ1-5|few
CASSLGQGSQPQHF
TGTGCCAGCAGCCTAGGACAGGGGAGTCAGCCCCAGCATTTT
>TRBV6-2/TRBV6-3|-|TRBJ2-1|-
CASSPQRVRTSEFLVYNEQFF
TGTGCCAGCAGTCCACAGCGGGTCAGAACCTCGGAATTCTTGGTGTACAATGAGCAGTTCTTC
>TRBV6-2/TRBV6-3|-|TRBJ1-3|-
CASSRGQVSGNTIYF
TGTGCCAGCAGCCGCGGACAAGTCTCTGGAAACACCATATATTTT